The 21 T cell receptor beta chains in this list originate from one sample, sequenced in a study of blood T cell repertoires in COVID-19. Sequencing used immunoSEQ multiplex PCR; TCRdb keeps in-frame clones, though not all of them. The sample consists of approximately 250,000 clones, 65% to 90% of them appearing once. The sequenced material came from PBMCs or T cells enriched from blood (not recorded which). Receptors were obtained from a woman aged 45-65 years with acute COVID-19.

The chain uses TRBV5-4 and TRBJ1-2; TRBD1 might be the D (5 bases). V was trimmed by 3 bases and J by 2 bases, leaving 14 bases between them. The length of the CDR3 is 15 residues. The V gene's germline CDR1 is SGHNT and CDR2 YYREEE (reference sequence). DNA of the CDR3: TGTGCCAGCAGCTCCGGGACTCACGGAAACTATGGCTACACCTTC. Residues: CASSSGTHGNYGYTF. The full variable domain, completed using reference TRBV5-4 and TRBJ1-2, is ETGVTQSPTHLIKTRGQQVTLRCSSQSGHNTVSWYQQALGQGPQFIFQYYREEENGRGNFPPRFSGLQFPNYSSELNVNALELDDSALYLCASSSGTHGNYGYTFGSGTRLTVV.

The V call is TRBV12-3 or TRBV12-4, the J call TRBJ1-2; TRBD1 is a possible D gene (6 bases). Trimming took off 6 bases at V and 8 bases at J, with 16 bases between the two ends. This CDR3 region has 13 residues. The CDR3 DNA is TGTGCCAGCAGGACACAGGGACTAAGAGGCTACACCTTC. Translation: CASRTQGLRGYTF.

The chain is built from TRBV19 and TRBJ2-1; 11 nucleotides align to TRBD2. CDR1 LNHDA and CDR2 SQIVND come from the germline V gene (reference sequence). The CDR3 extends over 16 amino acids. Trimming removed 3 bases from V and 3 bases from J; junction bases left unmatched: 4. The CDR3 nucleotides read TGTGCCAGTAGTATTCAGCTAGCGGGGGGCTACAATGAGCAGTTCTTC. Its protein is CASSIQLAGGYNEQFF.

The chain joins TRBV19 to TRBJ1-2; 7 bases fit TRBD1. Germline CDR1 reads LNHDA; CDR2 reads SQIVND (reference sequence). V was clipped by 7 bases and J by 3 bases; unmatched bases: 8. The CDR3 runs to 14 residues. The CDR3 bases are TGTGCCAGTAATCTTCCCGGACAGGACTATGGCTACACCTTC. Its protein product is CASNLPGQDYGYTF.

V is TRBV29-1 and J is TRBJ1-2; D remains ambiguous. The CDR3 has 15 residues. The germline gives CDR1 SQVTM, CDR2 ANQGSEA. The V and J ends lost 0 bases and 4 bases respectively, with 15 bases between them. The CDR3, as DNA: TGCAGCGTTGAAGATTTAGAGGGATTCATCTATGGCTACACCTTC. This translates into CSVEDLEGFIYGYTF.

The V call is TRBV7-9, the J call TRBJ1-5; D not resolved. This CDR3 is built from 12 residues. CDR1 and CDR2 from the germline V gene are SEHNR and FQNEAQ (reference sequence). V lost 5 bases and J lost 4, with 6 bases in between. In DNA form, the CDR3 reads TGTGCCAGCAGCGCCTATAATCAGCCCCAGCATTTT. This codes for CASSAYNQPQHF.

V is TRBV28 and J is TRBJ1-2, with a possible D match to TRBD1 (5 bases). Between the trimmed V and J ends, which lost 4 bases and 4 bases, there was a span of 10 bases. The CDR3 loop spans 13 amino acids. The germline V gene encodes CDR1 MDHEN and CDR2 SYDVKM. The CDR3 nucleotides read TGTGCCAGCAGTTGGGGCTCGGGCTATGGCTACACCTTC. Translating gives CASSWGSGYGYTF.

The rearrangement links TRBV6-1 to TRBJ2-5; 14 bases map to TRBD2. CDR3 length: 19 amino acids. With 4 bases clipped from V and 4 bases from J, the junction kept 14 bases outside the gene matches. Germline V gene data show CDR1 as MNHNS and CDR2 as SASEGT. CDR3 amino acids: CASSAQLGLAGGRGETQYF. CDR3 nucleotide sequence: TGTGCCAGCAGTGCCCAACTCGGACTAGCGGGGGGTCGGGGAGAGACCCAGTACTTC.

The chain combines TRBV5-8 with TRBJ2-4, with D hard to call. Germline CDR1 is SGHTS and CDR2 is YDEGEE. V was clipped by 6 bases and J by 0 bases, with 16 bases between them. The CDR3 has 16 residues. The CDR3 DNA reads TGTGCCAGCACCCAAAAGGAGATTTTAGCCAAAAACATTCAGTACTTC. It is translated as CASTQKEILAKNIQYF.

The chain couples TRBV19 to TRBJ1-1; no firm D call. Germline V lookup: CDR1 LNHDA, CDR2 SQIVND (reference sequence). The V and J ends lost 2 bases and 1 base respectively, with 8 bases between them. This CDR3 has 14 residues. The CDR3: CASSIRQANTEAFF. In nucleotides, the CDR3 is TGTGCCAGTAGTATACGGCAGGCGAACACTGAAGCTTTCTTT.

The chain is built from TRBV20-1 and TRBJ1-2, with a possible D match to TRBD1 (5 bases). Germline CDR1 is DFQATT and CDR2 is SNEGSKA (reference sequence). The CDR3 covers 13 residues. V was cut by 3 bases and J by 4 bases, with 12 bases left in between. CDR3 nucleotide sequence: TGCAGTGCTAGTACAGGAGGGTTCTATGGCTACACCTTC. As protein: CSASTGGFYGYTF.

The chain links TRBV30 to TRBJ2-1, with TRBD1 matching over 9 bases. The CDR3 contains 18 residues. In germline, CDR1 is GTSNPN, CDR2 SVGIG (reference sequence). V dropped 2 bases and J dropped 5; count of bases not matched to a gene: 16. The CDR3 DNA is TGTGCCTGGAGTTCCGGGACAGGGCCTTCGGCAGACCACAATGAGCAGTTCTTC. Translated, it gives CAWSSGTGPSADHNEQFF.

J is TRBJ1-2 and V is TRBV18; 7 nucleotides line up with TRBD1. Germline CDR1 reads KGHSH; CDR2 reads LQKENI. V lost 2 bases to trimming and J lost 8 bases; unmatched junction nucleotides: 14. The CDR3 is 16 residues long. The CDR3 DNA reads TGTGCCAGCTCACCAGGGACAGTAGCGCCCAAAACGGGCTACACCTTC. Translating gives CASSPGTVAPKTGYTF.

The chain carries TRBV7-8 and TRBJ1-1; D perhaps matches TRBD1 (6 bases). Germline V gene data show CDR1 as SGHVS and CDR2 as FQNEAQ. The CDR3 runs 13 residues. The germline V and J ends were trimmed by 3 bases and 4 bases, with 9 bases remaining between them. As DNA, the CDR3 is TGTGCCAGCAGCTTCAGGGGTGGCACTGAAGCTTTCTTT. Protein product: CASSFRGGTEAFF. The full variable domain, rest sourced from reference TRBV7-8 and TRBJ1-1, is GAGVSQSPRYKVAKRGQDVALRCDPISGHVSLFWYQQALGQGPEFLTYFQNEAQLDKSGLPSDRFFAERPEGSVSTLKIQRTQQEDSAVYLCASSFRGGTEAFFGQGTRLTVV.

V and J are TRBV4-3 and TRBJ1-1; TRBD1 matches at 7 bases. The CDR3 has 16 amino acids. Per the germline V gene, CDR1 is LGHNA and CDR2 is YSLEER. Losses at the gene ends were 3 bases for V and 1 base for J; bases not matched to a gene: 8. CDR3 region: CASSQDSTGRNTEAFF. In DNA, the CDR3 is TGCGCCAGCAGCCAGGATTCGACAGGGAGGAACACTGAAGCTTTCTTT.

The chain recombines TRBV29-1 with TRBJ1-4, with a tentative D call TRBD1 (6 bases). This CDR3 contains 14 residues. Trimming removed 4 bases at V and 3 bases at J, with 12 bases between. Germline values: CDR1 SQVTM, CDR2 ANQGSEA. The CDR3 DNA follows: TGCAGCGTTGGTGCAGGGGTTGCTAATGAAAAACTGTTTTTT. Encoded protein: CSVGAGVANEKLFF.

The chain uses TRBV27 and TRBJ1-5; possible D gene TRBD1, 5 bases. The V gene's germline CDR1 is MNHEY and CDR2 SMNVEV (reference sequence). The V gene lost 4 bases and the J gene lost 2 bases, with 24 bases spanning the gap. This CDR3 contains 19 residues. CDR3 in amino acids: CASSSLLWQGGRGNQPQHF. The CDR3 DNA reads TGTGCCAGCAGTTCTCTCTTATGGCAGGGAGGAAGGGGCAATCAGCCCCAGCATTTT.

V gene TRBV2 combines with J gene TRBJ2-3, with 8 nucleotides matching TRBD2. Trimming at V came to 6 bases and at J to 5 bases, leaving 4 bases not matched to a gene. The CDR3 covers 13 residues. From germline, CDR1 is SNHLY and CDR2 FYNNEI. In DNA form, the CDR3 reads TGTGCCAGCAGGCAGACTAGCGTAGATACGCAGTATTTT. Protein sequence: CASRQTSVDTQYF.

The CDR3 here is CASSHLQGSHYGYTF. Here the CDR3 DNA reads TGTGCCAGCAGTCATTTACAGGGCTCGCACTATGGCTACACCTTC. The chain links TRBV6-2 or TRBV6-3 to TRBJ1-2, with D tentatively TRBD1 (6 bases). CDR1 and CDR2 (germline): MNHEY, SVGEGT. CDR3 length equals 15 residues. Deletions cut 5 bases from V and 3 bases from J, with 16 bases between.

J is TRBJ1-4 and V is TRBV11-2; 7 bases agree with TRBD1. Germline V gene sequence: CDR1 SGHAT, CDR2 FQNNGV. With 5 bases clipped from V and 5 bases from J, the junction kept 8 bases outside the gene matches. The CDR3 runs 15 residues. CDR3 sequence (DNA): TGTGCCAGCAGCCCCGCGACAGGGCGCAATGAAAAACTGTTTTTT. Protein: CASSPATGRNEKLFF.

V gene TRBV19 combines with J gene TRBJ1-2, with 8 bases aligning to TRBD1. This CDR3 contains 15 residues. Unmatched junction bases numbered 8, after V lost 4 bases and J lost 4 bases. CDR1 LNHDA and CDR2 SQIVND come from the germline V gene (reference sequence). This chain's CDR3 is CASSRPDRAVYGYTF. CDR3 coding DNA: TGTGCCAGTAGTAGACCGGACAGGGCTGTCTATGGCTACACCTTC.